Listed here is a single T cell receptor (beta chain). This entry belongs to a study of blood T cell repertoires in COVID-19. This CDR3 has 14 amino acids. V gave up 4 bases and J gave up 1 base, with 11 bases separating them. The germline gives CDR1 SGHRS, CDR2 YFSETQ. TCRdb's copy holds only in-frame clones and misses some; the assay was immunoSEQ multiplex PCR. The sample lists around 150,000 clones, approximately 90% seen once, with 10% in the top ten. J is TRBJ1-1 and V is TRBV5-1, with no clear D. Material: peripheral blood. This TCR was recovered from a woman in her sixties or seventies with COVID-19, enrolled during active disease. CDR3 coding DNA: TGCGCCAGCAGCACTGAACCAAGGAACACTGAAGCTTTCTTT. It yields the protein CASSTEPRNTEAFF.